This TCR beta chain was sequenced in a study of blood T cell repertoires in COVID-19 (dated by TCRdb to 2019 to 2021). Notes on the research overall: Collaborator samples came from the United States, Italy and Spain and covered acute and convalescent phases of COVID-19. The material from the prospective study consisted of cDNA or gDNA derived from T cells, B-cell-depleted T cells, or PBMCs. Deeply sampled blood TCRbeta repertoires from subjects exposed to, actively infected with, or recovered from COVID-19 were included in the dataset. The repertoires were released in a freely available public database intended as a resource for research on the immune response to SARS-CoV-2. The samples were drawn from two sources: the first 160 participants of the ongoing ImmuneRACE study, and 1,000 to 1,500 subjects contributed by 6 global collaborators. The sample metadata nearly always contained a de-identified subject ID, COVID-19 status, age in years and sex. Where available, HLA class I and class II types were obtained from metadata supplied by the sample provider rather than from assay-based typing.

In the prospective study, participants were about 18 to 95 years old, resided in approximately 25 geographic areas of the United States, and were enrolled through a virtual design. To assign participants to cohorts, the prospective study relied on clinical history that participants themselves reported in a screening survey and a study questionnaire. In the prospective study, mobile phlebotomists collected whole blood, serum and a nasopharyngeal or oropharyngeal swab from each participant. Over a roughly two-month period, participants in the prospective study had the option of providing additional blood draws and questionnaires. Prospective study blood samples were shipped either frozen or at room temperature before DNA extraction. CDR3 length: 11 amino acids, cysteine to phenylalanine. Left in the record is the CDR3 DNA by itself, 33 bases read in frame from the first base. Trimming at the junction amounts to 6 bases on V and 8 bases on J, and the germline ends lie 8 bases apart. CDR1 and CDR2 were assigned from the germline V gene (reference sequence) as LNHDA and SQIVND.

The immunoSEQ Assay, a bias-controlled multiplex PCR, was used to amplify TCRbeta CDR3 regions from genomic DNA. On the authors' methods: The number of nucleated cells in each sample was estimated by amplification of reference gene primers within the assay. To quantify the absolute abundance of each unique TCRbeta CDR3 rearrangement, sequence reads were collapsed and filtered. For each sample, productive Simpson clonality was calculated by taking the square root of Simpson's diversity index across productive rearrangements. Entries here come from immuneACCESS through TCRdb and include only in-frame sequences with V and J called. Some clones fail to appear in such tables; in the studies checked, an unresolved V gene covers under half of the shortfall, and the cause of the remainder is unknown. V and J calls and clone size are given by that table; D and trimming were obtained from the DNA. This sample comprises around 230,000 clones, 86% of them detected only once. The ten largest clones add up to about 4% of the sample.

As regards this clone: This clone's antigen is unknown. Qualities for individual bases were not recorded, and no much larger clone is one base off.

Results and caveats for the whole study, not just this receptor: How much clinical and demographic metadata was included differed by source and by participant, and the metadata was provided uncurated.

The clonotype originates from a woman between 40 and 55 years old with acute COVID-19. The sequenced material came from PBMCs or T cells enriched from blood (not recorded which). The V and J segments used are TRBV19 and TRBJ2-4; D gene: possibly TRBD1, on 5 matching bases. CDR3 sequence: CASRQGDIQYF. In nucleotides, the sequence is TGTGCCAGTAGGCAGGGTGACATTCAGTACTTC.